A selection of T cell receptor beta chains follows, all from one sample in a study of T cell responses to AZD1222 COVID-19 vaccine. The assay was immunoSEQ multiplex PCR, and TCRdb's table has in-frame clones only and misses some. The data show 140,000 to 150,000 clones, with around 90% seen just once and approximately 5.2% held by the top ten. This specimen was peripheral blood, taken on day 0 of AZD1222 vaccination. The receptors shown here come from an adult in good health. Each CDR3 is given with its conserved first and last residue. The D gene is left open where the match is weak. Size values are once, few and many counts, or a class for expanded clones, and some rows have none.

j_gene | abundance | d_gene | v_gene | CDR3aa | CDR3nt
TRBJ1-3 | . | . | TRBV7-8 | CASSLQGTSGNTIYF | TGTGCCAGCAGCTTGCAGGGGACTTCTGGAAACACCATATATTTT
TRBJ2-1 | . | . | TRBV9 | CASSVAQAVNDYNEQFF | TGTGCCAGCAGCGTGGCTCAAGCGGTGAACGATTATAATGAGCAGTTCTTC
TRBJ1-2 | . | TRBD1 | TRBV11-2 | CASSPPIRTGIQGYTF | TGTGCCAGCAGCCCTCCAATACGGACAGGGATTCAGGGCTACACCTTC
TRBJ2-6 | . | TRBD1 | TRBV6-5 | CASSPTGAGANVLTF | TGTGCCAGCAGTCCGACAGGGGCGGGGGCCAACGTCCTGACTTTC
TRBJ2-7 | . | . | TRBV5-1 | CASTYLDPQTYEQYF | TGCGCCAGCACCTATCTCGATCCGCAAACCTACGAGCAGTACTTC
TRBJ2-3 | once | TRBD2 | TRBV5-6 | CASRGLGAGGDTQYF | TGTGCCAGCAGGGGACTGGGAGCGGGAGGTGATACGCAGTATTTT
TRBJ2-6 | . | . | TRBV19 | CASSTDTGSGANVLTF | TGTGCCAGTAGTACCGACACCGGCTCTGGGGCCAACGTCCTGACTTTC
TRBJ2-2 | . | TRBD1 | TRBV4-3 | CASSQSDRGHFTGELFF | TGCGCCAGCAGCCAATCCGACAGGGGGCACTTCACCGGGGAGCTGTTTTTT
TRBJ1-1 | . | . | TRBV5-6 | CASSLGESEAFF | TGTGCCAGCAGCTTGGGGGAGTCTGAAGCTTTCTTT
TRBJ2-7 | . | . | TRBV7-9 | CASSPPPRDRGRVGEQYF | TGTGCCAGCAGCCCGCCCCCCCGGGACCGGGGACGAGTAGGCGAGCAGTACTTC
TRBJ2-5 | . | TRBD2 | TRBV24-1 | CATQPSGRGQETQYF | TGTGCCACCCAACCGAGCGGGAGGGGACAAGAGACCCAGTACTTC
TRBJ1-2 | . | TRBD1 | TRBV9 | CASSLGGTGASGYTF | TGTGCCAGCAGCCTCGGAGGGACAGGGGCCTCTGGCTACACCTTC
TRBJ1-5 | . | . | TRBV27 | CASSARPVLPQHF | TGTGCCAGCAGTGCAAGGCCCGTTCTGCCCCAGCATTTT
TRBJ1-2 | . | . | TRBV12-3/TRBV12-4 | CASRGVDYGYTF | TGTGCCAGCAGAGGGGTGGACTATGGCTACACCTTC